Presented here are 17 T cell receptor beta chains from one specimen sequenced in a study of Ad26.COV2.S vaccination and SARS-CoV-2 variants. Sequencing used immunoSEQ multiplex PCR; TCRdb keeps in-frame clones, though not all of them. The data contain roughly 380,000 clones, about 90% of them singletons. The sequenced sample was peripheral blood, obtained after recovery from COVID-19. These receptors came from a human donor who had recovered from COVID-19.

The chain couples TRBV29-1 to TRBJ1-2, with TRBD1 as a possible D gene (6 bases). Deletions cut 5 bases from V and 6 bases from J, with 25 bases between. The germline gives CDR1 SQVTM, CDR2 ANQGSEA. The CDR3 extends over 16 amino acids. CDR3 sequence (DNA): TGCAGCGTTTACGCTTCCGGGAGGCAGGGGTTCCATGGCTACACCTTC. Its translation is CSVYASGRQGFHGYTF.

The chain joins TRBV2 to TRBJ2-7; TRBD1 aligns across 10 bases. Unmatched junction bases numbered 7, after V lost 6 bases and J lost 2 bases. The CDR3 is 15 residues long. CDR1 and CDR2 from the germline V gene are SNHLY and FYNNEI. DNA for the CDR3: TGTGCCAGCAGCAGACAGGGGGCGGTACCCTACGAGCAGTACTTC. As protein: CASSRQGAVPYEQYF.

The chain combines TRBV5-1 with TRBJ2-7; D is unresolved. The V end lost 5 bases, the J end lost 8 bases, and 14 bases lay between the germline ends. The germline CDR1 and CDR2 sequences are SGHRS and YFSETQ. The CDR3 is made up of 12 amino acids. CDR3 residues: CASRDQAEKQYF. DNA for the CDR3: TGCGCCAGCAGGGACCAGGCAGAGAAGCAGTACTTC.

The rearrangement joins TRBV6-5 to TRBJ2-3; TRBD1 or TRBD2 may be the D gene (5 bases each). V dropped 2 bases and J dropped 4 bases, with 13 bases sitting between them. Germline V lookup: CDR1 MNHEY, CDR2 SVGAGI. The CDR3 extends over 15 amino acids. This CDR3 is CASSYAREPPDTQYF. CDR3 coding DNA: TGTGCCAGCAGTTACGCCAGGGAGCCCCCAGATACGCAGTATTTT.

The chain combines TRBV5-8 with TRBJ2-4; D may be TRBD2 (6 bases). Per germline, CDR1 SGHTS and CDR2 YDEGEE. The V gene lost 5 bases and the J gene lost 7 bases, with 13 bases spanning the gap. The CDR3 sequence is 13 residues long. DNA of the CDR3: TGTGCCAGCAGACTACTAGGGAGGAACATTCAGTACTTC. Translation: CASRLLGRNIQYF.

This clone came up once. This chain connects TRBV6-6 to TRBJ1-1; D is perhaps TRBD1 (6 bases). This CDR3 is built from 16 residues. The germline V gene has CDR1 MNHNY and CDR2 SVGAGI (reference sequence). V shed 6 bases and J shed 1 base, with 18 bases lying between them. CDR3 protein: CASSLTEQGPNTEAFF. Written as DNA, the CDR3 is TGTGCCAGCAGCCTCACGGAGCAGGGGCCGAACACTGAAGCTTTCTTT.

V gene TRBV5-1 combines with J gene TRBJ1-6; D may be TRBD1 (5 bases). Germline V gene data show CDR1 as SGHRS and CDR2 as YFSETQ. This CDR3 spans 15 amino acids. The V end lost 0 bases, the J end lost 14 bases, and 18 bases lay between the germline ends. CDR3 DNA: TGCGCCAGCAGCTTGGCCGACAGCCCGGCGGTGGCCCTCCACTTT. Its protein is CASSLADSPAVALHF.

This sequence joins TRBV15 and TRBJ1-5; D gene uncertain. V was clipped by 0 bases and J by 3 bases, with 6 bases between them. The CDR3 length is 14 residues. CDR1 is LNHNV and CDR2 is YYDKDF in the germline V gene (reference sequence). The CDR3 DNA reads as TGTGCCACCAGCAGAGATTCCCCCAATCAGCCCCAGCATTTT. Its translation: CATSRDSPNQPQHF.

V and J are TRBV14 and TRBJ1-4; possible D gene TRBD1, 6 bases. The V gene lost 0 bases and the J gene lost 10 bases, with 12 bases spanning the gap. The CDR3 has 14 residues. Germline-derived CDR1 and CDR2 are SGHDN and FVKESK. This CDR3 is CASSQDYQGGKLFF. The CDR3, as DNA: TGTGCCAGCAGCCAAGATTATCAAGGGGGAAAACTGTTTTTT. Based on the CDR3 plus reference TRBV14 and TRBJ1-4, the full variable domain is EAGVTQFPSHSVIEKGQTVTLRCDPISGHDNLYWYRRVMGKEIKFLLHFVKESKQDESGMPNNRFLAERTGGTYSTLKVQPAELEDSGVYFCASSQDYQGGKLFFGSGTQLSVL.

The genes are TRBV12-3 or TRBV12-4 and TRBJ1-2; possible D gene TRBD1, 6 bases. Trimming cost V 5 bases and J 5 bases, with 12 bases left between them. CDR3 length: 13 amino acids. CDR3 DNA: TGTGCCAGCAGTCCTGGGGGCTGGTATGGCTACACCTTC. Encoded protein: CASSPGGWYGYTF.

V gene TRBV7-9 combines with J gene TRBJ2-3, with 9 bases lining up with TRBD1. V shed 5 bases, J shed 9 bases, and the junction held 3 bases outside the gene matches. CDR1 SEHNR and CDR2 FQNEAQ come from the germline V gene (reference sequence). This CDR3 has 12 amino acids. Here the CDR3 DNA reads TGTGCCAGCAGCGCGGGACAGGGCACGCAGTATTTT. Translation: CASSAGQGTQYF.

In DNA, the CDR3 is TGTGCCAGCAGTTTAGGTCCGGGGATCTACGAGCAGTACTTC. This codes for CASSLGPGIYEQYF. This sequence joins TRBV27 and TRBJ2-7; perhaps TRBD2 as D (5 bases). Germline loops: CDR1 MNHEY, CDR2 SMNVEV (reference sequence). V lost 2 bases and J 3 bases, leaving 11 bases between the germline ends. There are 14 residues in the CDR3.

The J gene is TRBJ2-1, the V gene TRBV7-6, with 14 bases identical to TRBD2. Germline CDR1 and CDR2: SGHVS and FNYEAQ. Losses at the gene ends were 5 bases for V and 4 bases for J; bases not matched to a gene: 7. The CDR3 is 17 residues long. The CDR3 loop is CASSLRTSGGRYNEQFF. The CDR3 coding sequence is TGTGCCAGCAGCCTACGGACTAGCGGGGGGCGGTACAATGAGCAGTTCTTC.

V gene TRBV27 combines with J gene TRBJ2-3; possibly TRBD2 for D (5 bases). Germline values: CDR1 MNHEY, CDR2 SMNVEV (reference sequence). This CDR3 spans 16 amino acids. The CDR3 DNA is TGTGCAGCAGCGAGCCCCGGACTTCGTTTCACAGATACGCAGTATTTT. It translates to CAAASPGLRFTDTQYF.

The chain joins TRBV5-1 to TRBJ1-2; TRBD1 is a possible D gene (6 bases). CDR1 is SGHRS and CDR2 is YFSETQ in the germline V gene. The length of the CDR3 is 13 residues. The germline V and J ends were trimmed by 4 bases and 4 bases, with 11 bases remaining between them. The CDR3 here is CASSHGQSYGYTF. In DNA, the CDR3 is TGCGCCAGCAGCCACGGACAGAGCTATGGCTACACCTTC.

This clone was seen once. V is TRBV27 and J is TRBJ1-4, with D uncertain. This CDR3 region has 13 residues. Deletions cut 5 bases from V and 7 bases from J, with 11 bases between. The germline CDR1 and CDR2 sequences are MNHEY and SMNVEV (reference sequence). CDR3 in amino acids: CASSLREGEKLFF. For the CDR3, the DNA is TGTGCCAGCAGTCTAAGGGAGGGTGAAAAACTGTTTTTT. Using reference TRBV27 and TRBJ1-4 for the parts outside the CDR3, the full variable domain is EAQVTQNPRYLITVTGKKLTVTCSQNMNHEYMSWYRQDPGLGLRQIYYSMNVEVTDKGDVPEGYKVSRKEKRNFPLILESPSPNQTSLYFCASSLREGEKLFFGSGTQLSVL.

The rearrangement uses TRBV12-5 and TRBJ1-6; no definite D call. This CDR3 has 18 amino acids. From germline, CDR1 is LGHNT and CDR2 FRNRAP. V lost 4 bases and J 0 bases, leaving 16 bases between the germline ends. The CDR3 protein is CASGWSGPLSSYNSPLHF. The CDR3 DNA follows: TGTGCTAGTGGTTGGTCCGGGCCCCTTTCCTCCTATAATTCACCCCTCCACTTT.